These 9 T cell receptor beta chains originate from one sample sequenced in a study of OX40 agonist ivuxolimab in advanced cancers. Some clones are missing from TCRdb's copy, which holds only in-frame ones; the method was immunoSEQ multiplex PCR. Among 65,000 to 90,000 clones listed, 80% to 95% were seen once. The sample in question was CD4+ or CD8+ T cells sorted from blood, obtained in a trial of the OX40 agonist ivuxolimab. Every receptor here comes from an adult with an advanced solid tumor such as melanoma, head and neck, liver or kidney cancer.

The chain links TRBV7-9 to TRBJ1-1; maybe TRBD1 (5 bases). Per the germline V gene, CDR1 is SEHNR and CDR2 is FQNEAQ (reference sequence). Trimming stripped 8 bases from V and 4 bases from J, with 11 bases between. The CDR3 length is 12 residues. CDR3 in DNA: TGTGCCAGCGGACGGGGGGGCACTGAAGCTTTCTTT. Protein sequence: CASGRGGTEAFF.

This clone has a single count. V gene TRBV10-3 combines with J gene TRBJ1-1, with 7 bases that match TRBD1. This CDR3 has 15 residues. Unmatched junction bases numbered 6, after V lost 4 bases and J lost 1 base. The germline CDR1 and CDR2 sequences are ENHRY and SYGVKD. CDR3 sequence: CAISGVTGTNTEAFF. The CDR3 DNA sequence: TGTGCCATCAGTGGGGTGACAGGGACGAACACTGAAGCTTTCTTT.

The chain has TRBV6-4 and TRBJ1-1; 10 bases are shared with TRBD1. The germline V gene encodes CDR1 MRHNA and CDR2 SNTAGT. J lost 1 base, V lost 6 bases, and 14 bases had no gene match. This CDR3 spans 18 amino acids. In nucleotides, the CDR3 is TGTGCCAGCAGGGGGATCAAGGGACAGGGGAGTGGGAACACTGAAGCTTTCTTT. It is translated as CASRGIKGQGSGNTEAFF.

J is TRBJ2-1 and V is TRBV27, with a tentative D call TRBD2 (6 bases). CDR1 is MNHEY and CDR2 is SMNVEV in the germline V gene (reference sequence). V lost 6 bases to trimming and J lost 4 bases, with 13 bases between them. The CDR3 sequence is 14 residues long. For the CDR3, the DNA is TGTGCCAGCAGCTTCCAGGAGGGTTACAATGAGCAGTTCTTC. Translating it yields CASSFQEGYNEQFF.

The rearrangement joins TRBV27 to TRBJ2-5; a weak D match, TRBD2 (6 bases). The germline V gene has CDR1 MNHEY and CDR2 SMNVEV (reference sequence). V was trimmed by 2 bases and J by 4 bases, leaving 26 bases between them. CDR3 length: 19 residues. The DNA of the CDR3 is TGTGCCAGCAGTTTACGACGGACTAACCAAATTCCGAAGGGAGAGACCCAGTACTTC. Its translation is CASSLRRTNQIPKGETQYF.

The chain joins TRBV15 to TRBJ2-7; maybe TRBD1 (5 bases). The CDR3 consists of 16 residues. V was clipped by 4 bases and J by 0 bases, with 16 bases between them. CDR1 is LNHNV, CDR2 YYDKDF, per germline (reference sequence). CDR3 region: CATSTRQLPSSYEQYF. Written as DNA, the CDR3 is TGTGCCACCAGCACACGACAGTTACCTAGCTCCTACGAGCAGTACTTC.

The rearrangement links TRBV7-2 to TRBJ2-7; a possible D gene is TRBD1 (6 bases). Per germline, CDR1 SGHTA and CDR2 FQGNSA. The CDR3 loop spans 14 amino acids. The V and J ends lost 1 base and 5 bases respectively, with 12 bases between them. CDR3 sequence reads: CASSLGLRGDEQYF. The CDR3 DNA follows: TGTGCCAGCAGCTTAGGGCTCAGGGGCGACGAGCAGTACTTC.

The rearrangement links TRBV29-1 to TRBJ1-2, with D unresolved. CDR1 and CDR2 (germline): SQVTM, ANQGSEA. Trimming cost V 6 bases and J 7 bases, with 12 bases left between them. The length of the CDR3 is 11 residues. The CDR3 spells CSVPQGSGYTF. The CDR3 nucleotides are TGCAGCGTACCACAAGGGTCTGGCTACACCTTC.

The chain has TRBV7-8 and TRBJ1-2; D is unresolved. Germline-derived CDR1 and CDR2 are SGHVS and FQNEAQ. There are 15 residues in the CDR3. V gave up 5 bases and J gave up 4 bases, with 17 bases separating them. CDR3 in DNA: TGTGCCAGCAGCCCCTTGAATCCCGATGGCTATGGCTACACCTTC. Its translation is CASSPLNPDGYGYTF.